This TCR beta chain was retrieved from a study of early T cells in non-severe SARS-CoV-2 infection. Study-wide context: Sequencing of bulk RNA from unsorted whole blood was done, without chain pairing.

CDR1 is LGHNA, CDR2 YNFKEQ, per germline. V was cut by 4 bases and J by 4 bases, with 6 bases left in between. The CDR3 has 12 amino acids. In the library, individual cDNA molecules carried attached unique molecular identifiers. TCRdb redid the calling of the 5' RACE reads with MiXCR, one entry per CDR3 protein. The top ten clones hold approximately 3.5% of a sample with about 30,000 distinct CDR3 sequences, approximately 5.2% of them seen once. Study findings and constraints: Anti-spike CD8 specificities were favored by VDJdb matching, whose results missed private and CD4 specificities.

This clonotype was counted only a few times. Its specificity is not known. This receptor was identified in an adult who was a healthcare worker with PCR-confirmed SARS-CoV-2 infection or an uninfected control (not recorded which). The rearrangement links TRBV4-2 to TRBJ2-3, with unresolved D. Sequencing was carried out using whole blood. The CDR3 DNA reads TGTGCCAGCAGCCCTTCAGCAGATACGCAGTATTTT. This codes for CASSPSADTQYF.